This T cell receptor (beta chain) was captured by sequencing in a study of lymphopenia after photon versus proton radiotherapy. Some clones are missing from TCRdb's copy, which holds only in-frame ones; the method was immunoSEQ multiplex PCR. Of approximately 160,000 clones listed, around nine tenths are singletons. A note on this clone: The antigen is unknown.

Notes on the study in general: Under photons, naive T cells and diversity fell while effector/memory populations rose.

The source is a man aged 45-65 years with gastric cancer. This specimen was peripheral blood, taken from a patient treated with photon-based radiotherapy.

Written as DNA, the CDR3 is TGTGCCAGCGGTGAGGGAGGTCTGGCCTACGAGCAGTACTTC. It codes for CASGEGGLAYEQYF. The J gene is TRBJ2-7, the V gene TRBV5-4, with a possible D match to TRBD2 (6 bases). Germline CDR1 is SGHNT and CDR2 is YYREEE (reference sequence). Trimming took 7 bases from V and 2 from J, leaving 16 bases between them. The length of the CDR3 is 14 residues.